The T cell receptor (beta chain) described here comes from a study of blood T cell repertoires in COVID-19. Across the whole study: Samples came from the United States, Italy and Spain, spanning acute and convalescent COVID-19.

Study members were between roughly 18 and 100 years old and lived in some 26 US regions. Cohort allocation depended upon clinical history that participants reported. Some clones are missing from TCRdb's copy, which holds only in-frame ones; the method was immunoSEQ multiplex PCR. The data contain about 190,000 clones, about 81% of them singletons. Germline CDR1 is SGDLS and CDR2 is YYNGEE. This CDR3 contains 12 residues. V lost 4 bases and J 6 bases, leaving 7 bases between the germline ends. The rearrangement uses TRBV9 and TRBJ1-4; D is ambiguous. The receptor's source is a woman under 40 who had recovered from COVID-19. The material sequenced was PBMCs or T cells enriched from blood (not recorded which). CDR3 nucleotides: TGTGCCAGCAGCCCCCGAGATGAAAAACTGTTTTTT. Translated, it gives CASSPRDEKLFF. Full variable domain (outside the CDR3, taken from reference TRBV9 and TRBJ1-4): DSGVTQTPKHLITATGQRVTLRCSPRSGDLSVYWYQQSLDQGLQFLIQYYNGEERAKGNILERFSAQQFPDLHSELNLSSLELGDSALYFCASSPRDEKLFFGSGTQLSVL.